These T cell receptor beta chains were read from a single sample in a study of cytomegalovirus exposure and HLA in healthy donors. The data were produced by immunoSEQ multiplex PCR, yet TCRdb's version contains in-frame clones alone and is incomplete. The sample contains fewer than 150,000 clones, around 80% of which appear only once. Specimen: PBMCs. These receptors came from a male donor in good health and CMV-seronegative. CDR3s include the opening cysteine and the closing phenylalanine or tryptophan. Each record gives: J gene, D gene, V gene, clone size, CDR3 DNA, CDR3 protein. The D gene is left open where the match is weak. The listing skips clone size in some rows; elsewhere it reads once, few, many or a size class.

j_gene: TRBJ2-1
d_gene: TRBD1
v_gene: TRBV4-3
abundance: -
CDR3nt: TGCGCCAGCAGCCAAGAGCAGGGGGTCCACAATGAGCAGTTCTTC
CDR3aa: CASSQEQGVHNEQFF

j_gene: TRBJ1-2
d_gene: -
v_gene: TRBV30
abundance: few
CDR3nt: TGTGCCTGCGGAAGAGGTGGAATTGACGACTACACCTTC
CDR3aa: CACGRGGIDDYTF

j_gene: TRBJ1-3
d_gene: -
v_gene: TRBV9
abundance: -
CDR3nt: TGTGCCAGCAGCGTAGGCACAGGGCGCGGAAACACCATATATTTT
CDR3aa: CASSVGTGRGNTIYF

j_gene: TRBJ1-1
d_gene: TRBD1
v_gene: TRBV6-1
abundance: -
CDR3nt: TGTGCCAGCAGACAGGGGCTCAACACTGAAGCTTTCTTT
CDR3aa: CASRQGLNTEAFF

j_gene: TRBJ1-2
d_gene: -
v_gene: TRBV9
abundance: -
CDR3nt: TGTGCCAGCAGAGGGACTTATGGCTACACCTTC
CDR3aa: CASRGTYGYTF

j_gene: TRBJ2-7
d_gene: TRBD2
v_gene: TRBV5-6
abundance: -
CDR3nt: TGTGCCAGCAGCCCCGGGGGCGGGGGGAAAGTCCACGAGCAGTACTTC
CDR3aa: CASSPGGGGKVHEQYF

j_gene: TRBJ1-1
d_gene: -
v_gene: TRBV4-2
abundance: -
CDR3nt: TGTGCCAGCAGCCAACCCTTATCGAACACTGAAGCTTTCTTT
CDR3aa: CASSQPLSNTEAFF

j_gene: TRBJ2-7
d_gene: TRBD1
v_gene: TRBV6-4
abundance: -
CDR3nt: TGTGCCAGCAGTCGGGACAGGTGCCTTTACGAGCAGTACTTC
CDR3aa: CASSRDRCLYEQYF

j_gene: TRBJ1-2
d_gene: -
v_gene: TRBV7-2
abundance: -
CDR3nt: TGTGCCAGCAGCTCGGCGGGGTTGCGCTATGGCTACACCTTC
CDR3aa: CASSSAGLRYGYTF

j_gene: TRBJ2-7
d_gene: -
v_gene: TRBV7-2
abundance: -
CDR3nt: TGTGCCAGCAGCCCGGGACAGTCGGGGGTCTACGAGCAGTACTTC
CDR3aa: CASSPGQSGVYEQYF

j_gene: TRBJ1-6
d_gene: TRBD1
v_gene: TRBV7-9
abundance: -
CDR3nt: TGTGCCAGCAGCTTAGTAGACAGGGGAGGGTCACCCCTCCACTTT
CDR3aa: CASSLVDRGGSPLHF

j_gene: TRBJ1-4
d_gene: -
v_gene: TRBV5-1
abundance: few
CDR3nt: TGCGCCAGCAGCTTGAATAGTATTAATGAAAAACTGTTTTTT
CDR3aa: CASSLNSINEKLFF

j_gene: TRBJ1-2
d_gene: -
v_gene: TRBV9
abundance: -
CDR3nt: TGTGCCAGCAGCGTAGGCGGGGATAGGCATGGCTACACCTTC
CDR3aa: CASSVGGDRHGYTF

j_gene: TRBJ1-2
d_gene: -
v_gene: TRBV11-1
abundance: -
CDR3nt: TGTGCCAGCAGCTTTACCGGGTCAGAAATTGGCTACACCTTC
CDR3aa: CASSFTGSEIGYTF

j_gene: TRBJ1-5
d_gene: -
v_gene: TRBV28
abundance: -
CDR3nt: TGTGCCAGCAGTCCCCGGGGAGATTATCAGCCCCAGCATTTT
CDR3aa: CASSPRGDYQPQHF

j_gene: TRBJ1-2
d_gene: -
v_gene: TRBV28
abundance: few
CDR3nt: TGTGCCAGCTTTTCAGGGATTCTCTATGGCTACACCTTC
CDR3aa: CASFSGILYGYTF

j_gene: TRBJ2-1
d_gene: -
v_gene: TRBV4-3
abundance: -
CDR3nt: TGCGCCAGCAGCCAAGACCCCAGGGTCGGGAATGAGCAGTTCTTC
CDR3aa: CASSQDPRVGNEQFF

j_gene: TRBJ1-1
d_gene: -
v_gene: TRBV11-2
abundance: -
CDR3nt: TGTGCCAGCAGCTTAGATCGTCGGGAAGCTTTCTTT
CDR3aa: CASSLDRREAFF

j_gene: TRBJ2-4
d_gene: -
v_gene: TRBV27
abundance: -
CDR3nt: TGTGCCAGCAGTTACCAGGGGGGTTTCAAAAACATTCAGTACTTC
CDR3aa: CASSYQGGFKNIQYF

j_gene: TRBJ2-5
d_gene: TRBD2
v_gene: TRBV5-1
abundance: -
CDR3nt: TGCGCCAGCAGCTCAGGACTAGCGGGGGGACAAGAGACCCAGTACTTC
CDR3aa: CASSSGLAGGQETQYF

j_gene: TRBJ1-5
d_gene: -
v_gene: TRBV30
abundance: -
CDR3nt: TGTGCCTGGAGTACCCCGGTAAACAGGCCCAATCAGCCCCAGCATTTT
CDR3aa: CAWSTPVNRPNQPQHF

j_gene: TRBJ2-7
d_gene: -
v_gene: TRBV11-2
abundance: -
CDR3nt: TGTGCCAGCAGCCACCGAGACTACGAGCAGTACTTC
CDR3aa: CASSHRDYEQYF

j_gene: TRBJ1-3
d_gene: -
v_gene: TRBV5-1
abundance: -
CDR3nt: TGCGCCAGCGGCGAAGCGCCTGGAAACACCATATATTTT
CDR3aa: CASGEAPGNTIYF

j_gene: TRBJ2-7
d_gene: -
v_gene: TRBV5-8
abundance: once
CDR3nt: TGTGCCAGCAGCTTCTCTGGGAGTGAGCAGTACTTC
CDR3aa: CASSFSGSEQYF

j_gene: TRBJ1-2
d_gene: -
v_gene: TRBV7-9
abundance: -
CDR3nt: TGTGCCAGCAGCTTACCGGCAGGGGAATATGGCTACACCTTC
CDR3aa: CASSLPAGEYGYTF